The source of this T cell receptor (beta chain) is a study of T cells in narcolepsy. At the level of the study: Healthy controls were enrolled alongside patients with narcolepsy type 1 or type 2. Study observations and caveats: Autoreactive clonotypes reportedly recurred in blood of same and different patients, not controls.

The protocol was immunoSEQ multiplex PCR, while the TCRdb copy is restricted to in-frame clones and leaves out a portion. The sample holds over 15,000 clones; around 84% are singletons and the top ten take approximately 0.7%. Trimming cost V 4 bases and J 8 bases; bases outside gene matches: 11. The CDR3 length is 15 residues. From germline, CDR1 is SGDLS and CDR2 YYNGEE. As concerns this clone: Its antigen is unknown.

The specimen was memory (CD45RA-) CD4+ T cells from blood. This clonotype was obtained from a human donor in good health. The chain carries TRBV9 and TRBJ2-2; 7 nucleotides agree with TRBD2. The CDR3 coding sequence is TGTGCCAGCAGCCCTCACGATAGGCGGGAGGGGGAGCTGTTTTTT. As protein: CASSPHDRREGELFF.